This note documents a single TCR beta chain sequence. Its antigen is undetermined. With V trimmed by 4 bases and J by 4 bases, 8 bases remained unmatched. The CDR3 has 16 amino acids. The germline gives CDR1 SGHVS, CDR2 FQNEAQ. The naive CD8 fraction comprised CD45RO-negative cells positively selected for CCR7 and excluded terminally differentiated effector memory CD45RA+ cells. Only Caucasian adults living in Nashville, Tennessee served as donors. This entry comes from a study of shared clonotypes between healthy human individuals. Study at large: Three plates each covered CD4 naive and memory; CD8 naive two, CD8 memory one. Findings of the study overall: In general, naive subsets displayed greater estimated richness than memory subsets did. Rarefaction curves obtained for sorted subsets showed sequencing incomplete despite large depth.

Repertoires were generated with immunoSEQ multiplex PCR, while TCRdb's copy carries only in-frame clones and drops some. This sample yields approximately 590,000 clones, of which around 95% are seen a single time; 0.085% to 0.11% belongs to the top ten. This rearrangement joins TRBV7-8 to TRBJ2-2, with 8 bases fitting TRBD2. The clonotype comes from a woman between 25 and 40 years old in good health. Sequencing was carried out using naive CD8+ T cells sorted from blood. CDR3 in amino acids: CASSSPGRAATGELFF. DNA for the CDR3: TGTGCCAGCAGCTCCCCCGGGAGGGCCGCCACCGGGGAGCTGTTTTTT. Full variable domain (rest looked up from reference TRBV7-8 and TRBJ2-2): GAGVSQSPRYKVAKRGQDVALRCDPISGHVSLFWYQQALGQGPEFLTYFQNEAQLDKSGLPSDRFFAERPEGSVSTLKIQRTQQEDSAVYLCASSSPGRAATGELFFGEGSRLTVL.